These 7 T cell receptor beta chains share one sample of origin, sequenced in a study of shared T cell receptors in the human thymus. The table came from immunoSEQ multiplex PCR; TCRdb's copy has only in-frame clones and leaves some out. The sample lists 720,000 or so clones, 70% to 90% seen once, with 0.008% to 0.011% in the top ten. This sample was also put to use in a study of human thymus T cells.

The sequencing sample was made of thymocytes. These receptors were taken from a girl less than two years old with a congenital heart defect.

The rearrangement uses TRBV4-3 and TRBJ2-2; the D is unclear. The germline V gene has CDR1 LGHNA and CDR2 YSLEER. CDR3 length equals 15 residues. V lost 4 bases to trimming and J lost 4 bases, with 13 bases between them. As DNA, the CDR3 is TGCGCCAGCAGCCCCCGAGGAGTAATCACCGGGGAGCTGTTTTTT. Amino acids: CASSPRGVITGELFF.

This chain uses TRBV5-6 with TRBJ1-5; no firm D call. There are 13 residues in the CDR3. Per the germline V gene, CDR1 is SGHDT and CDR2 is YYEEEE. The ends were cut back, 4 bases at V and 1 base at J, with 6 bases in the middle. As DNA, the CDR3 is TGTGCCAGCAGCCATCGGAGCAATCAGCCCCAGCATTTT. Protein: CASSHRSNQPQHF.

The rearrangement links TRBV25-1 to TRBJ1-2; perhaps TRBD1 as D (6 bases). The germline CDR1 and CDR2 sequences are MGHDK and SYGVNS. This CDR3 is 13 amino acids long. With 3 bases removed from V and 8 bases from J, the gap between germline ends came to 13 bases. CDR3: CASSDDTGCGYTF. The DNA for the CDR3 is TGTGCCAGCAGTGATGATACAGGGTGCGGCTACACCTTC.

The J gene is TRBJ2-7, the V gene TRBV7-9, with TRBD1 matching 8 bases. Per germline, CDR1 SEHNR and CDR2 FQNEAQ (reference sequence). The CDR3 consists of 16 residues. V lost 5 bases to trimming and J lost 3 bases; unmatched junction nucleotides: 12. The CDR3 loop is CASSLLTGTGNYEQYF. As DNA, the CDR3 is TGTGCCAGCAGCCTCTTAACCGGGACAGGAAACTACGAGCAGTACTTC.

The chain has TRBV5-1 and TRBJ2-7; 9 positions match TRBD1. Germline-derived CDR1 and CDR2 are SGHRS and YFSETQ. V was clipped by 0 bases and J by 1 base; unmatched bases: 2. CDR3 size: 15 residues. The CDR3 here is CASSLDRGQSYEQYF. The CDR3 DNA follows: TGCGCCAGCAGCTTGGACAGGGGGCAGTCCTACGAGCAGTACTTC.

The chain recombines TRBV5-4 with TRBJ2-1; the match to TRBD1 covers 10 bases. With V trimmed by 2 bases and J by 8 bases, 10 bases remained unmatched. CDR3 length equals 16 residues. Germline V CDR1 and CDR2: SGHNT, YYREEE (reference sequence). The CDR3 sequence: CASSFPGQGILDEQFF. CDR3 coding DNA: TGTGCCAGCAGCTTTCCGGGACAGGGGATTTTGGATGAGCAGTTCTTC. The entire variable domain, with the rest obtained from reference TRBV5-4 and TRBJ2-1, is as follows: ETGVTQSPTHLIKTRGQQVTLRCSSQSGHNTVSWYQQALGQGPQFIFQYYREEENGRGNFPPRFSGLQFPNYSSELNVNALELDDSALYLCASSFPGQGILDEQFFGPGTRLTVL.

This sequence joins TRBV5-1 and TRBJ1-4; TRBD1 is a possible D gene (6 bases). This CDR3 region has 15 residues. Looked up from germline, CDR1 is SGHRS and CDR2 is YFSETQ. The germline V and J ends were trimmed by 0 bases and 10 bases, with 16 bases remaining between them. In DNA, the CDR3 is TGCGCCAGCAGCTTGGGGGGGCAGGGCTTGGGAAAACTGTTTTTT. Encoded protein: CASSLGGQGLGKLFF.